The next 21 T cell receptor beta chains were all read from a single sample in a study of T cell changes during pregnancy in multiple sclerosis. Produced via immunoSEQ multiplex PCR; TCRdb's table is partial and in-frame only. The data hold roughly 39,000 clones, with around 92% observed a single time. This specimen consisted of CD8+ T cells from peripheral blood mononuclear cells, obtained after pregnancy. These receptors were taken from a female donor with multiple sclerosis, enrolled in a pregnancy study.

The chain joins TRBV9 to TRBJ2-7, with 8 bases aligning to TRBD2. Germline CDR1 reads SGDLS; CDR2 reads YYNGEE. V gave up 3 bases and J gave up 2 bases; unmatched junction bases: 4. The CDR3 is made up of 14 amino acids. The CDR3 region is CASSGSGNPYEQYF. Written as DNA, the CDR3 is TGTGCCAGCAGCGGTAGCGGGAACCCCTACGAGCAGTACTTC.

The chain combines TRBV4-1 with TRBJ2-3, with D tentatively TRBD1 (6 bases). Germline CDR1 and CDR2: MGHRA and YSYEKL. The V end lost 4 bases, the J end lost 4 bases, and 9 bases lay between the germline ends. The CDR3 runs to 13 residues. The CDR3 nucleotides read TGCGCCAGCAGCCTTGGACAGTCAGATACGCAGTATTTT. This codes for CASSLGQSDTQYF.

CDR3 bases: TGTGCCAGCAGCTTAGCCCCAGGTCGAGCCGATGAGCAGTTCTTC. This gives the protein CASSLAPGRADEQFF. The chain is built from TRBV7-7 and TRBJ2-1; D ambiguous. V was shortened by 0 bases and J by 8 bases, with 14 bases between the two germline ends. Per the germline V gene, CDR1 is SSHAT and CDR2 is FNYEAQ (reference sequence). The CDR3 is 15 residues long.

The chain couples TRBV19 to TRBJ1-5; D remains ambiguous. Per the germline V gene, CDR1 is LNHDA and CDR2 is SQIVND (reference sequence). Trimming took 0 bases from V and 4 from J, leaving 22 bases between them. The CDR3 length is 19 residues. In nucleotides, the CDR3 is TGTGCCAGTAGTATAGACCCGAACCAGGATAAAGTTCTTAATCAGCCCCAGCATTTT. It yields the protein CASSIDPNQDKVLNQPQHF.

The V gene is TRBV4-1, the J gene TRBJ2-1; the D gene is possibly TRBD2 (6 bases). V was shortened by 8 bases and J by 0 bases, with 14 bases between the two germline ends. The CDR3 contains 15 residues. Germline CDR1 MGHRA, CDR2 YSYEKL. CDR3 nucleotide sequence: TGCGCCAGCGGGGGGTCGAGTATCTCCTACAATGAGCAGTTCTTC. Translating it yields CASGGSSISYNEQFF.

The chain joins TRBV28 to TRBJ2-2; D gene uncertain. V lost 5 bases and J lost 0, with 13 bases in between. Germline V gives CDR1 MDHEN, CDR2 SYDVKM. This CDR3 has 16 residues. CDR3 loop: CASSLPVIANTGELFF. The CDR3, as DNA: TGTGCCAGCAGTCTGCCGGTCATCGCGAACACCGGGGAGCTGTTTTTT.

In DNA, the CDR3 is TGTGCCAGCAGTTACTCAGGCGGAATTTATGGCTACACCTTC. Protein product: CASSYSGGIYGYTF. This rearrangement joins TRBV6-5 to TRBJ1-2; D ambiguous. The germline V gene encodes CDR1 MNHEY and CDR2 SVGAGI. The CDR3 consists of 14 residues. Trimming removed 0 bases at V and 5 bases at J, with 10 bases between.

CDR3 sequence reads: CASSFLSGAGNTIYF. DNA of the CDR3: TGTGCCAGCAGTTTCCTCTCGGGAGCTGGAAACACCATATATTTT. The rearrangement links TRBV28 to TRBJ1-3; D is ambiguous. Between the trimmed V and J ends, which lost 3 bases and 2 bases, there was a span of 11 bases. The CDR3 extends over 15 amino acids. In germline, CDR1 is MDHEN, CDR2 SYDVKM.

By sample share, this clone is medium-sized (0.01 to 0.1%). V is TRBV7-9 and J is TRBJ1-2, with 9 bases lining up with TRBD1. Germline lookup yields CDR1 SEHNR and CDR2 FQNEAQ (reference sequence). The CDR3 is made up of 13 amino acids. V lost 1 base and J lost 8; bases outside the gene matches: 2. The CDR3 DNA sequence: TGTGCCAGCAGCTTAGGGACAGGGGACGGCTACACCTTC. It translates to CASSLGTGDGYTF.

Written as DNA, the CDR3 is TGTGCCAGTGGGCCGGGAGGTCAGTACGAGCAGTACTTC. Protein: CASGPGGQYEQYF. This chain connects TRBV19 to TRBJ2-7; 7 bases map to TRBD2. Germline V CDR1 and CDR2: LNHDA, SQIVND (reference sequence). The V gene end was trimmed by 8 bases and the J gene end by 4 bases; junction bases not matched to a gene: 8. The CDR3 has 13 amino acids.

J is TRBJ2-1 and V is TRBV7-3; D gene uncertain. The CDR3 sequence is 14 residues long. Germline assignment: CDR1 SGHTA and CDR2 FQGTGA. Trimming took 2 bases from V and 6 from J, leaving 11 bases between them. As DNA, the CDR3 is TGTGCCAGCAGCTTAGGCGGTAGATCCAATGAGCAGTTCTTC. It codes for CASSLGGRSNEQFF.

This chain uses TRBV7-9 with TRBJ2-3; D is possibly TRBD2 (5 bases). Trimming took 5 bases from V and 4 from J, leaving 10 bases between them. The CDR3 length is 13 residues. The germline gives CDR1 SEHNR, CDR2 FQNEAQ (reference sequence). The CDR3 loop is CASSRGYSDTQYF. The CDR3 bases are TGTGCCAGCAGCCGAGGGTATTCAGATACGCAGTATTTT.

The chain uses TRBV6-5 and TRBJ2-7, with D perhaps matching TRBD2 (6 bases). The CDR3 length is 15 residues. The V and J ends lost 0 bases and 1 base respectively, with 10 bases between them. Germline V gene sequence: CDR1 MNHEY, CDR2 SVGAGI. The CDR3 DNA reads TGTGCCAGCAGTTACTCTGGGACTCCTTCCTACGAGCAGTACTTC. As protein: CASSYSGTPSYEQYF.

This chain joins TRBV7-2 and TRBJ1-2, with TRBD1 matching 9 bases. CDR3 length equals 16 residues. V shed 0 bases and J 2 bases; nucleotides not matched to a gene: 4. CDR1 is SGHTA and CDR2 is FQGNSA in the germline V gene. The CDR3 region is CASSLARDRVNYGYTF. The CDR3 nucleotides read TGTGCCAGCAGCTTAGCTCGGGACAGGGTGAACTATGGCTACACCTTC.

The chain recombines TRBV9 with TRBJ1-1; no clear D gene. The CDR3 is 14 residues long. Trimming left V 0 bases short and J 1 base short, with 7 bases between. Looked up from germline, CDR1 is SGDLS and CDR2 is YYNGEE. This CDR3 is CASSVGYGNTEAFF. The CDR3 DNA reads as TGTGCCAGCAGCGTAGGCTACGGGAACACTGAAGCTTTCTTT.

The V gene is TRBV14, the J gene TRBJ1-5; D unclear. V was pared by 1 base and J by 9 bases, with 10 bases between. Germline CDR1 reads SGHDN; CDR2 reads FVKESK. The CDR3 spans 13 residues. DNA of the CDR3: TGTGCCAGCAGCCAAGGAGGAGCTGGGCCCCAGCATTTT. This translates into CASSQGGAGPQHF.

The rearrangement joins TRBV7-6 to TRBJ2-5, with 8 bases identical to TRBD2. The CDR3 sequence is 15 residues long. CDR1 and CDR2 from the germline V gene are SGHVS and FNYEAQ. Trimming cost V 5 bases and J 1 base; bases outside gene matches: 6. The chain's CDR3 is CASSSTSGLQETQYF. The CDR3 DNA is TGTGCCAGCAGCAGTACTAGCGGCCTCCAAGAGACCCAGTACTTC.

The V call is TRBV4-1, the J call TRBJ2-1, with D maybe TRBD1 (5 bases). V shed 10 bases and J shed 7 bases, with 14 bases lying between them. The V gene's germline CDR1 is MGHRA and CDR2 YSYEKL. The CDR3 is 12 amino acids. The CDR3 loop reads CATRNSGNEQFF. In nucleotides, the CDR3 is TGCGCCACCCGAAACTCAGGGAATGAGCAGTTCTTC.

The chain combines TRBV5-5 with TRBJ1-3; 9 bases match TRBD1. The CDR3 has 13 residues. Germline assignment: CDR1 SGHKS and CDR2 YYEKEE (reference sequence). V lost 4 bases, J lost 10 bases, and 6 bases stayed unmatched. The CDR3 DNA is TGTGCCAGCAGCCCCGGGACAGGGCCAACCATATATTTT. This encodes CASSPGTGPTIYF.

V gene TRBV6-5 combines with J gene TRBJ2-5, with D unresolved. CDR1 MNHEY and CDR2 SVGAGI come from the germline V gene. CDR3 length: 13 residues. V lost 0 bases, J lost 4 bases, and 6 bases lay in between. Here the CDR3 DNA reads TGTGCCAGCAGTTACTCGTCGAGAGAGACCCAGTACTTC. Its translation: CASSYSSRETQYF.

In its sample, this clone was seen once. The chain recombines TRBV4-1 with TRBJ1-1; TRBD1 might be the D (5 bases). Trimming took off 4 bases at V and 6 bases at J, with 18 bases between the two ends. The CDR3 contains 15 residues. Germline V gene lookup returns CDR1 MGHRA and CDR2 YSYEKL. The CDR3 DNA reads as TGCGCCAGCAGCCTGGAGCGGTGGGCGGGGGCTGAAGCTTTCTTT. Translation gives CASSLERWAGAEAFF.